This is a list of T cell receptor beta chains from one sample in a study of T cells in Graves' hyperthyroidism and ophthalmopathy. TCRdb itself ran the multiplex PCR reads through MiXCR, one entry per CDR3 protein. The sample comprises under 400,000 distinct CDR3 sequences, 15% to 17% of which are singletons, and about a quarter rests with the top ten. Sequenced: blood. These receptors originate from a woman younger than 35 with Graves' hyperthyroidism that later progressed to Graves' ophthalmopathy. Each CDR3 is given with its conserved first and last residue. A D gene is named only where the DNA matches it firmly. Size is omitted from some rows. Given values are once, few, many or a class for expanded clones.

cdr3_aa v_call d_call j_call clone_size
CATGLALYEQYF TRBV2 TRBD2 TRBJ2-7 many
CASSVASSNYGYTF TRBV9 NA TRBJ1-2 NA
CASTEKYNEQFF TRBV28 NA TRBJ2-1 many
CASSHRAGVQETQYF TRBV4-2 NA TRBJ2-5 NA
CASSRGTSGPNPTQYF TRBV18 TRBD2 TRBJ2-5 many
CASSVRGQGARTDTQYF TRBV11-2 TRBD1 TRBJ2-3 once
CASSPGGGGWAKNIQYF TRBV28 TRBD2 TRBJ2-4 NA
CASSPTAWDTQYF TRBV27 NA TRBJ2-3 many
CGAATDSGANVLTF TRBV20-1 NA TRBJ2-6 NA
CASSQVYPSRDQETQYF TRBV4-3 NA TRBJ2-5 few
CSARAGLAGGSEQYF TRBV20-1 TRBD2 TRBJ2-7 many
CSAREAGLGADTQYF TRBV20-1 NA TRBJ2-3 NA
CASSSGQGAYGYTF TRBV27 TRBD1 TRBJ1-2 NA
CAWRPTGGVGEQYF TRBV30 TRBD1 TRBJ2-7 many
CSARVAGVNTEAFF TRBV20-1 NA TRBJ1-1 many
CASSEGWSGYYNEQFF TRBV7-9 NA TRBJ2-1 many
CATQEGMGGYGYTF TRBV10-3 NA TRBJ1-2 few
CASSPLGDLLGTGELFF TRBV14 NA TRBJ2-2 few
CASSAYTGFSNQPQHF TRBV2 NA TRBJ1-5 many
CASSLNRGLGGQPQHF TRBV12-3/TRBV12-4 TRBD1 TRBJ1-5 many
CASSPGYNTGELFF TRBV7-2 NA TRBJ2-2 many
CASSPDTPNTEAFF TRBV18 NA TRBJ1-1 many
CASSLAGGARGYTF TRBV5-1 TRBD1 TRBJ1-2 few
CASSRTASYSNQPQHF TRBV27 NA TRBJ1-5 many
CASSLPSETQYF TRBV5-1 NA TRBJ2-5 few
CARGTGVSPYEQYF TRBV2 NA TRBJ2-7 many
CASSQDGSSYEQYF TRBV3-1 NA TRBJ2-7 few
CASSPLVITENRNTEAFF TRBV4-1 NA TRBJ1-1 few
CASSSRTGGGVAFF TRBV11-2 NA TRBJ1-1 many
CASSESPLAGGPYEQYF TRBV10-2 TRBD2 TRBJ2-7 many
CASSYSWRSNQPQHF TRBV6-5 NA TRBJ1-5 many
CASSSPTSGRGTQYF TRBV7-9 TRBD2 TRBJ2-3 few
CASSYSSRGNTEAFF TRBV6-2/TRBV6-3 NA TRBJ1-1 NA
CASSSAPYNEQFF TRBV19 NA TRBJ2-1 NA
CAISESRKGAIGYTF TRBV10-3 NA TRBJ1-2 many
CASSEVDDPNEQFF TRBV27 NA TRBJ2-1 few
CASRASAGYEQYF TRBV11-2 NA TRBJ2-7 many
CSVEYRDTDTQYF TRBV29-1 NA TRBJ2-3 many
CASSRTGFGGYTF TRBV4-3 NA TRBJ1-2 NA
CASSEAARGVYEQYF TRBV10-2 NA TRBJ2-7 few
CASSFSRDYSYEQYF TRBV28 TRBD2 TRBJ2-7 many
CASSSARDTQETQYF TRBV27 NA TRBJ2-5 many
CASSLGGTNTGEPFF TRBV5-6 NA TRBJ2-2 NA
CASSLVGSGGSQYF TRBV7-9 TRBD2 TRBJ2-7 NA
CASSVEGTGEPQHF TRBV9 TRBD1 TRBJ1-5 NA
CSVESRTSGSTTDTQYF TRBV29-1 TRBD2 TRBJ2-3 many
CASSYTNKNEQFF TRBV6-2/TRBV6-3 NA TRBJ2-1 NA
CASRVKRGLQETQYF TRBV28 NA TRBJ2-5 many
CASSSSGTTNYEQYF TRBV28 TRBD2 TRBJ2-7 many
CASSTAMSGRFYNEQFF TRBV19 TRBD2 TRBJ2-1 NA
CASSIEGWVDQPQHF TRBV19 NA TRBJ1-5 few